These 12 T cell receptor beta chains were sequenced from one sample in a study of monozygotic twins with inflammatory bowel disease. TCRdb re-called the 5' RACE reads; one entry per CDR3 protein, DNA not given. The repertoire table contains 150,000 to 200,000 distinct CDR3 sequences. Sequencing was done on a sample of blood. Receptors originate from a human donor with ulcerative colitis or Crohn's disease, or a healthy co-twin of an affected twin (not recorded which).

This rearrangement joins TRBV3-1 to TRBJ2-7; as DNA is missing, the TRBD1 call by TCRdb cannot be tested. CDR1 LGHDT and CDR2 YNNKEL come from the germline V gene (reference sequence). CDR3 size: 14 residues. The CDR3 here is CASSPRGRGHEQYF.

V usage is TRBV28 and J usage is TRBJ1-2; lacking DNA, the TRBD1 call made by TCRdb goes unchecked. Germline V gives CDR1 MDHEN, CDR2 SYDVKM. The CDR3 is 16 residues long. CDR3 sequence reads: CASSLRARGPNYGYTF.

This chain uses TRBV15 with TRBJ2-3; no DNA is available, so the TRBD1 call from TCRdb remains unchecked. This CDR3 is built from 16 residues. In germline, CDR1 is LNHNV, CDR2 YYDKDF (reference sequence). The CDR3: CATSRDRGGATDTQYF.

The V gene is TRBV19, the J gene TRBJ2-7; the TRBD1 assignment by TCRdb is unverifiable without DNA. There are 15 residues in the CDR3. Germline lookup yields CDR1 LNHDA and CDR2 SQIVND (reference sequence). CDR3 region: CASSIQGAGRYEQYF. Using reference TRBV19 and TRBJ2-7 for the parts outside the CDR3, the full variable domain is DGGITQSPKYLFRKEGQNVTLSCEQNLNHDAMYWYRQDPGQGLRLIYYSQIVNDFQKGDIAEGYSVSREKKESFPLTVTSAQKNPTAFYLCASSIQGAGRYEQYFGPGTRLTVT.

The genes are TRBV9 and TRBJ1-4. The germline V gene encodes CDR1 SGDLS and CDR2 YYNGEE. This CDR3 spans 14 amino acids. CDR3 in amino acids: CASSVSSTNEKLFF.

V usage is TRBV10-3 and J usage is TRBJ1-2. Germline values: CDR1 ENHRY, CDR2 SYGVKD. The CDR3 is made up of 15 amino acids. CDR3 sequence reads: CAISERMTEAYGYTF.

The chain recombines TRBV6-5 with TRBJ1-1. The length of the CDR3 is 14 residues. In germline, CDR1 is MNHEY, CDR2 SVGAGI. The CDR3 loop reads CASSYVGGNTEAFF.

The chain recombines TRBV9 with TRBJ2-1; no DNA is available, so the TRBD2 call from TCRdb remains unchecked. Germline lookup yields CDR1 SGDLS and CDR2 YYNGEE. This CDR3 has 14 residues. This chain's CDR3 is CASSVDPLAGEQFF.

V gene TRBV27 combines with J gene TRBJ2-7; the D call from TCRdb, TRBD1, cannot be confirmed without DNA. Germline V lookup: CDR1 MNHEY, CDR2 SMNVEV (reference sequence). The CDR3 has 14 amino acids. CDR3 residues: CASSIRDGYYEQYF.

The rearrangement links TRBV7-9 to TRBJ1-4; the D call of TRBD1 rests on TCRdb alone, since no DNA is present to check it. Germline CDR1 is SEHNR and CDR2 is FQNEAQ (reference sequence). This CDR3 is 16 amino acids long. The chain's CDR3 is CASSSGERVRGEKLFF.

This sequence joins TRBV11-2 and TRBJ2-7; TCRdb's D call of TRBD1 is untestable without DNA. This CDR3 spans 14 amino acids. Germline V gene lookup returns CDR1 SGHAT and CDR2 FQNNGV. The CDR3 here is CASRAPGQGHEQYF.

V gene TRBV5-1 combines with J gene TRBJ1-2; TCRdb selects TRBD1, and the lack of DNA leaves this call unchecked. Germline CDR1 is SGHRS and CDR2 is YFSETQ. This CDR3 contains 14 residues. CDR3 loop: CASSLDRARGGYTF.